This TCR beta chain was found in a study of neurological immune-mediated disorders. The length of the CDR3 is 15 residues. The V end lost 5 bases, the J end lost 4 bases, and 18 bases lay between the germline ends. Germline CDR1 is SGHRS and CDR2 is YFSETQ. cDNA was made by 5'RACE with 10-nucleotide random UMIs. TCRdb ran MiXCR on the 5' RACE reads and lists one entry per CDR3 protein. The data hold about 46,000 distinct CDR3 sequences, with 3% observed a single time. Study-wide findings and caveats: Multiple sclerosis patients had less TCR clonal expansion than even healthy controls, unlike HTLV-1-associated myelopathy. Neither clinical nor MRI features were found to be associated with the multiple sclerosis repertoire cluster. There were no CDR3 amino acid sequences shared by expanded clones across subjects, a result suggesting private repertoires in all groups.

There are many counts of this clonotype. Its antigen is currently unknown. Sequenced material: PBMCs. The sequence derives from a woman aged 45-59 years with multiple sclerosis. The chain employs TRBV5-1 and TRBJ1-1, with D possibly TRBD1 on 6 matching bases. The CDR3 nucleotides read TGCGCCAGCAGTTATACCGGGACATTAGGCACTGAAGCTTTCTTT. Its translation is CASSYTGTLGTEAFF.